One sample yielded the 27 T cell receptor beta chains listed below, sequenced in a study of CD8+ T cells in alopecia areata (dated by TCRdb to the late 2010s). Libraries were constructed by the immunoSEQ multiplex PCR assay. RNA was extracted from all samples and reverse transcribed into cDNA, which served as template for TCR sequencing. TCRdb retrieved this table from immuneACCESS and kept in-frame rearrangements only. Not all clones are present; in checked studies, unresolved V genes account for under half, and no reason is known for the remainder. This sample holds 150,000 to 180,000 clones; around half were observed only once. Approximately 19% of the sample is taken by the ten largest. In the paper's terms, the time point label means: baseline before oral tofacitinib. Sequenced here: CD8+ T cells sorted from blood, sampled at week 0. These receptor sequences come from a human donor with alopecia areata.

This clone was picked up a small number of times. The rearrangement links TRBV2 to TRBJ2-5; tentative D call: TRBD2 (7 bases). Trimming removed 7 bases at V and 2 bases at J, with 14 bases between. Germline V gene lookup returns CDR1 SNHLY and CDR2 FYNNEI. This CDR3 has 14 amino acids. The CDR3 region has the DNA TGTGCCAGCATCCGGGGGGCCGTACAAGAGACCCAGTACTTC. Protein sequence: CASIRGAVQETQYF.

V usage is TRBV30 and J usage is TRBJ1-3, with unresolved D. CDR3 length: 12 residues. The V gene's germline CDR1 is GTSNPN and CDR2 SVGIG (reference sequence). V was clipped by 4 bases and J by 0 bases, with 4 bases between them. CDR3 sequence (DNA): TGTGCCTGGACAGACTCTGGAAACACCATATATTTT. Its translation: CAWTDSGNTIYF.

J is TRBJ1-2 and V is TRBV6-5; possibly TRBD1 for D (6 bases). Looked up from germline, CDR1 is MNHEY and CDR2 is SVGAGI. V shed 3 bases and J shed 2 bases, with 16 bases lying between them. The CDR3 has 16 amino acids. DNA of the CDR3: TGTGCCAGCAGTTATACCCCCAGGGGCACCAACTATGGCTACACCTTC. Encoded protein: CASSYTPRGTNYGYTF.

The chain is built from TRBV7-9 and TRBJ2-7, with D possibly matching TRBD1 (6 bases). The CDR3 has 13 amino acids. The V end lost 5 bases, the J end lost 0 bases, and 8 bases lay between the germline ends. The germline CDR1 and CDR2 sequences are SEHNR and FQNEAQ (reference sequence). The CDR3, as DNA: TGTGCCAGCAGCCGGGGACACTCCTACGAGCAGTACTTC. Translated: CASSRGHSYEQYF.

The CDR3 here is CASSYSTQSGYTF. DNA for the CDR3: TGTGCCAGCAGTTACTCGACCCAGTCTGGCTACACCTTC. V usage is TRBV6-5 and J usage is TRBJ1-2; D is unclear. Germline values: CDR1 MNHEY, CDR2 SVGAGI. The CDR3 has 13 amino acids. V shed 0 bases and J shed 7 bases, with 9 bases lying between them.

CDR3 region: CASSVRQGYTF. CDR3 sequence (DNA): TGTGCCAGCAGTGTCCGACAGGGCTACACCTTC. The V and J genes are TRBV2 and TRBJ1-2; TRBD1 might be the D (5 bases). This CDR3 comprises 11 residues. Germline values: CDR1 SNHLY, CDR2 FYNNEI. The germline V and J ends were trimmed by 4 bases and 8 bases, with 8 bases remaining between them.

The CDR3 bases are TGTGCCAGCAGCCACCTCGACAGGCCTAACTATGGCTACACCTTC. Translated: CASSHLDRPNYGYTF. The J gene is TRBJ1-2, the V gene TRBV14, with D tentatively TRBD1 (6 bases). Germline CDR1 and CDR2: SGHDN and FVKESK. The germline V and J ends were trimmed by 3 bases and 0 bases, with 11 bases remaining between them. The CDR3 length is 15 residues.

This clone has just one count. The chain employs TRBV6-6 and TRBJ1-5; D remains unclear. The CDR3 totals 15 residues. The V and J ends lost 3 bases and 3 bases respectively, with 12 bases between them. Germline CDR1 MNHNY, CDR2 SVGAGI (reference sequence). Written as DNA, the CDR3 is TGTGCCAGCAGTTATCGGGGAGAGGACAATCAGCCCCAGCATTTT. Its translation: CASSYRGEDNQPQHF.

This rearrangement joins TRBV4-1 to TRBJ2-1; D remains ambiguous. The CDR3 length is 12 residues. Trimming pared 5 bases from V and 6 bases from J, leaving 8 bases between. CDR1 is MGHRA and CDR2 is YSYEKL in the germline V gene. In nucleotides, the CDR3 is TGCGCCAGCAGCATTAGGGTCAATGAGCAGTTCTTC. Its protein product is CASSIRVNEQFF.

In its sample, this clone was seen once. The chain uses TRBV9 and TRBJ2-7, with a weak D call TRBD1 (6 bases). CDR1 is SGDLS, CDR2 YYNGEE, per germline. The CDR3 has 15 amino acids. V was trimmed by 4 bases and J by 10 bases, leaving 24 bases between them. This CDR3 is CASSPRQGMGHSQYF. CDR3 sequence (DNA): TGTGCCAGCAGCCCTCGCCAGGGGATGGGGCATTCACAGTACTTC.

This sequence joins TRBV20-1 and TRBJ2-1; D uncertain. The CDR3 sequence is 11 residues long. Deletions cut 3 bases from V and 10 bases from J, with 10 bases between. CDR1 and CDR2 (germline): DFQATT, SNEGSKA (reference sequence). Written as DNA, the CDR3 is TGCAGTGCTAGCGGGCGCCTAGAGCAGTTCTTC. Encoded protein: CSASGRLEQFF.

This clone was seen once. The V and J genes are TRBV12-5 and TRBJ2-7; D is perhaps TRBD2 (6 bases). Per the germline V gene, CDR1 is LGHNT and CDR2 is FRNRAP. This CDR3 has 14 amino acids. Between the trimmed V and J ends, which lost 6 bases and 1 base, there was a span of 13 bases. CDR3 region: CASGPTSASYEQYF. The CDR3 nucleotides read TGTGCTAGTGGCCCGACTAGTGCTTCCTACGAGCAGTACTTC.

This chain joins TRBV7-8 and TRBJ1-1; D is ambiguous. Germline V gives CDR1 SGHVS, CDR2 FQNEAQ. The CDR3 length is 13 residues. V dropped 7 bases and J dropped 8 bases, with 17 bases sitting between them. In nucleotides, the CDR3 is TGTGCCAGCAATCTTCCCGGGTCGGGCGAAGCTTTCTTT. It is translated as CASNLPGSGEAFF. Full variable domain (remainder filled in from reference TRBV7-8 and TRBJ1-1): GAGVSQSPRYKVAKRGQDVALRCDPISGHVSLFWYQQALGQGPEFLTYFQNEAQLDKSGLPSDRFFAERPEGSVSTLKIQRTQQEDSAVYLCASNLPGSGEAFFGQGTRLTVV.

This clone was seen a single time. This chain connects TRBV30 to TRBJ2-4; tentative D call: TRBD1 (6 bases). V gave up 1 base and J gave up 7 bases, with 17 bases separating them. This CDR3 is built from 15 residues. Germline lookup yields CDR1 GTSNPN and CDR2 SVGIG (reference sequence). CDR3 region: CAWSERSGGRNIQYF. In DNA, the CDR3 is TGTGCCTGGAGTGAGCGTTCTGGGGGCCGGAACATTCAGTACTTC.

This clone was picked up a small number of times. This chain connects TRBV7-2 to TRBJ1-1; D unclear. Trimming took 5 bases from V and 1 from J, leaving 11 bases between them. CDR1 is SGHTA, CDR2 FQGNSA, per germline. This CDR3 spans 14 amino acids. The CDR3 DNA reads TGTGCCAGCAGCCCCCGGTGGGGGAACACTGAAGCTTTCTTT. This sequence encodes CASSPRWGNTEAFF.

This clone was seen ten or more times. The rearrangement uses TRBV14 and TRBJ1-4; a possible D gene is TRBD1 (5 bases). The length of the CDR3 is 17 residues. Germline lookup yields CDR1 SGHDN and CDR2 FVKESK. Trimming removed 4 bases from V and 5 bases from J, with 20 bases in between. The DNA of the CDR3 is TGTGCCAGCAGCCCCTCCTCGGCGGCAGGGAAGAATGAAAAACTGTTTTTT. Translation gives CASSPSSAAGKNEKLFF.

This chain connects TRBV9 to TRBJ2-2; 10 nucleotides align to TRBD2. This CDR3 is 13 amino acids long. J gave up 8 bases and V 7 bases, and 5 bases lay outside the gene matches. Germline lookup yields CDR1 SGDLS and CDR2 YYNGEE. In DNA, the CDR3 is TGTGCCAGCGCTAGCGGGGGTCAGGGGGAGCTGTTTTTT. Translating it yields CASASGGQGELFF.

The chain recombines TRBV29-1 with TRBJ1-2, with TRBD1 matching 9 bases. This CDR3 is built from 14 residues. From germline, CDR1 is SQVTM and CDR2 ANQGSEA. J was trimmed by 0 bases and V by 5 bases; bases with no gene match: 4. CDR3 in DNA: TGCAGCGTTCGCACAGGGGGCTCTAACTATGGCTACACCTTC. This encodes CSVRTGGSNYGYTF. Supplemented by reference TRBV29-1 and TRBJ1-2, the full variable domain reads SAVISQKPSRDICQRGTSLTIQCQVDSQVTMMFWYRQQPGQSLTLIATANQGSEATYESGFVIDKFPISRPNLTFSTLTVSNMSPEDSSIYLCSVRTGGSNYGYTFGSGTRLTVV.

This clone was seen a few times. The chain links TRBV29-1 to TRBJ2-1, with 8 positions matching TRBD2. CDR1 SQVTM and CDR2 ANQGSEA come from the germline V gene. This CDR3 comprises 13 residues. The J segment lost 4 bases and the V segment lost 5 bases, leaving 4 bases of the junction unmatched. The CDR3 DNA is TGCAGCGTTCAGTCGGGGGGGTACAATGAGCAGTTCTTC. It translates to CSVQSGGYNEQFF.

The genes are TRBV7-3 and TRBJ1-6; 7 nucleotides line up with TRBD1. Trimming removed 0 bases from V and 9 bases from J; junction bases left unmatched: 5. CDR3 length: 15 amino acids. CDR1 and CDR2 from the germline V gene are SGHTA and FQGTGA. CDR3 nucleotides: TGTGCCAGCAGCTTAACGGGTGACAGGGTTTCACCCCTCCACTTT. This codes for CASSLTGDRVSPLHF.

This clone was counted between two and nine times. The chain combines TRBV9 with TRBJ2-1, with 10 positions matching TRBD2. CDR1 and CDR2 (germline): SGDLS, YYNGEE. J was trimmed by 4 bases and V by 4 bases; bases with no gene match: 2. The CDR3 totals 14 residues. The CDR3 loop reads CASSPSGGYNEQFF. CDR3 bases: TGTGCCAGCAGCCCTAGCGGGGGATACAATGAGCAGTTCTTC.

The chain recombines TRBV6-5 with TRBJ2-1; no reliable D call. V was pared by 6 bases and J by 7 bases, with 7 bases between. The CDR3 has 11 amino acids. CDR1 and CDR2 from the germline V gene are MNHEY and SVGAGI. The CDR3 DNA is TGTGCCAGCAGCAGTGAGAATGAGCAGTTCTTC. Translation gives CASSSENEQFF.

CDR3 nucleotide sequence: TGTGCCAGCAGCCCCGTTAGGTTTAACACTGAAGCTTTCTTT. Protein: CASSPVRFNTEAFF. J is TRBJ1-1 and V is TRBV7-9; D gene ambiguous. This CDR3 region has 14 residues. Germline CDR1 is SEHNR and CDR2 is FQNEAQ (reference sequence). With 5 bases removed from V and 2 bases from J, the gap between germline ends came to 12 bases.

The rearrangement uses TRBV9 and TRBJ1-2; possible D gene TRBD1, 6 bases. V gave up 7 bases and J gave up 7 bases, with 20 bases separating them. The CDR3 spans 14 residues. Per germline, CDR1 SGDLS and CDR2 YYNGEE. For the CDR3, the DNA is TGTGCCAGCTTGGGACCAGGGACATCTCTTGGCTACACCTTC. Amino acids: CASLGPGTSLGYTF. Full variable domain (outside the CDR3, taken from reference TRBV9 and TRBJ1-2): DSGVTQTPKHLITATGQRVTLRCSPRSGDLSVYWYQQSLDQGLQFLIQYYNGEERAKGNILERFSAQQFPDLHSELNLSSLELGDSALYFCASLGPGTSLGYTFGSGTRLTVV.

In its sample, this clone was seen a few times. The V and J genes are TRBV30 and TRBJ2-7, with 10 positions matching TRBD1. CDR3 length: 13 residues. Germline-derived CDR1 and CDR2 are GTSNPN and SVGIG (reference sequence). The V segment lost 2 bases and the J segment 7 bases; nucleotides outside the gene matches: 5. The CDR3 is CAWSTGQGNEQYF. CDR3 in DNA: TGTGCCTGGAGTACGGGACAGGGGAATGAGCAGTACTTC. Full variable domain (outside the CDR3, taken from reference TRBV30 and TRBJ2-7): SQTIHQWPATLVQPVGSPLSLECTVEGTSNPNLYWYRQAAGRGLQLLFYSVGIGQISSEVPQNLSASRPQDRQFILSSKKLLLSDSGFYLCAWSTGQGNEQYFGPGTRLTVT.

The V call is TRBV7-2, the J call TRBJ1-2; 7 bases fit TRBD1. V shed 1 base and J 4 bases; nucleotides not matched to a gene: 9. The V gene's germline CDR1 is SGHTA and CDR2 FQGNSA. This CDR3 spans 16 amino acids. This CDR3 reads CASSLVRDRSSYGYTF. CDR3 in DNA: TGTGCCAGCAGCTTAGTTCGGGACAGAAGTTCCTATGGCTACACCTTC.

The chain combines TRBV5-1 with TRBJ1-1; TRBD1 agrees at 7 bases. J lost 5 bases, V lost 0 bases, and 7 bases had no gene match. The CDR3 covers 15 residues. The germline V gene encodes CDR1 SGHRS and CDR2 YFSETQ. The CDR3 nucleotides are TGCGCCAGCAGCTTGGCCGACAGGGCCCGAACTGAAGCTTTCTTT. This gives the protein CASSLADRARTEAFF.